The next 31 T cell receptor beta chains were all read from a single sample in a study of blood T cell repertoires in COVID-19. Using immunoSEQ multiplex PCR, the repertoire was profiled, and TCRdb retains in-frame clones only, with some absent. The table lists 100,000 to 120,000 clones, around 68% of them singletons. The sample was peripheral blood. These receptors were obtained from a woman aged 55-70 years with acute or convalescent COVID-19.

The genes are TRBV9 and TRBJ2-2, with 8 bases identical to TRBD2. The J segment lost 0 bases and the V segment lost 2 bases, leaving 6 bases of the junction unmatched. CDR1 SGDLS and CDR2 YYNGEE come from the germline V gene. The CDR3 runs to 17 residues. CDR3 sequence: CASSVPAGVSNTGELFF. The CDR3 DNA sequence: TGTGCCAGCAGCGTCCCAGCGGGGGTCTCGAACACCGGGGAGCTGTTTTTT.

CDR3 DNA sequence: TGCGCCAGCAGCTTGGCCGGGGGGGCTGGTGGAAACACCATATATTTT. Amino acid sequence: CASSLAGGAGGNTIYF. The J gene is TRBJ1-3, the V gene TRBV5-1; a possible D gene is TRBD1 (6 bases). V was clipped by 0 bases and J by 3 bases, with 13 bases between them. Germline CDR1 is SGHRS and CDR2 is YFSETQ. CDR3 length: 16 residues.

This chain joins TRBV4-3 and TRBJ1-3; 8 bases are shared with TRBD1. The junction had 3 bases not matched to a gene; V was cut back by 2 bases and J by 3 bases. The CDR3 has 15 residues. Per the germline V gene, CDR1 is LGHNA and CDR2 is YSLEER. CDR3 nucleotide sequence: TGCGCCAGCAGCCAACAGGGGGCATATGGAAACACCATATATTTT. Translated, it gives CASSQQGAYGNTIYF.

The chain employs TRBV20-1 and TRBJ2-7, with 7 bases aligning to TRBD1. With V trimmed by 5 bases and J by 5 bases, 3 bases remained unmatched. Germline V gene sequence: CDR1 DFQATT, CDR2 SNEGSKA (reference sequence). CDR3 length: 11 amino acids. In nucleotides, the CDR3 is TGCAGTGCTTCCGACAGGGACGAGCAGTACTTC. This sequence encodes CSASDRDEQYF.

This chain links TRBV10-3 with TRBJ1-1, with 9 bases lining up with TRBD1. Germline V gene lookup returns CDR1 ENHRY and CDR2 SYGVKD. The CDR3 extends over 15 amino acids. Trimming cost V 3 bases and J 3 bases; bases outside gene matches: 5. Here the CDR3 reads CAISDQRTGDTEAFF. CDR3 bases: TGTGCCATCAGTGATCAAAGGACAGGGGACACTGAAGCTTTCTTT.

This chain joins TRBV9 and TRBJ2-7, with D possibly matching TRBD1 (7 bases). The CDR3 spans 14 residues. Germline V gives CDR1 SGDLS, CDR2 YYNGEE. V lost 3 bases and J lost 5, with 15 bases in between. The CDR3 DNA reads as TGTGCCAGCAGCGCGACAGGGTGGGGGGACGAGCAGTACTTC. Translated: CASSATGWGDEQYF.

This rearrangement joins TRBV27 to TRBJ1-1; D is possibly TRBD1 (5 bases). The CDR3 contains 13 residues. CDR1 is MNHEY, CDR2 SMNVEV, per germline (reference sequence). V lost 5 bases to trimming and J lost 3 bases, with 10 bases between them. The CDR3 protein is CASSDQGYTEAFF. The DNA of the CDR3 is TGTGCCAGCAGTGATCAGGGATACACTGAAGCTTTCTTT.

The chain couples TRBV3-1 (or the pseudogene TRBV3-2) to TRBJ1-2; D uncertain. V shed 0 bases and J shed 4 bases, with 6 bases lying between them. The germline CDR1 and CDR2 sequences are LGHDT and YNNKEL (reference sequence). This CDR3 contains 13 residues. CDR3 bases: TGTGCCAGCAGCCAAGAATCCCGCTATGGCTACACCTTC. Encoded protein: CASSQESRYGYTF.

This chain uses TRBV6-2 or TRBV6-3 with TRBJ2-3, with a possible D match to TRBD1 (5 bases). Trimming took 6 bases from V and 6 from J, leaving 10 bases between them. This CDR3 has 12 amino acids. Germline values: CDR1 MNHEY, CDR2 SVGEGT. The CDR3 loop reads CASSPRADTQYF. For the CDR3, the DNA is TGTGCCAGCAGCCCCAGGGCCGATACGCAGTATTTT.

The CDR3 loop reads CSARRLSEQFF. The CDR3 region has the DNA TGCAGTGCTAGACGGCTTAGCGAGCAGTTCTTC. This chain joins TRBV20-1 and TRBJ2-1; no reliable D call. The CDR3 loop spans 11 amino acids. V dropped 2 bases and J dropped 10 bases, with 9 bases sitting between them. Germline CDR1 reads DFQATT; CDR2 reads SNEGSKA (reference sequence).

The J gene is TRBJ2-7, the V gene TRBV3-1 (or the pseudogene TRBV3-2); 10 bases line up with TRBD2. After removal of 4 bases from V and 2 bases from J, the junction contained 5 bases not matched to a gene. Germline CDR1 is LGHDT and CDR2 is YNNKEL (reference sequence). CDR3 size: 15 residues. CDR3 nucleotide sequence: TGTGCCAGCAGCCCTGGGACTAGCGTCACCTACGAGCAGTACTTC. It translates to CASSPGTSVTYEQYF.

V gene TRBV11-2 combines with J gene TRBJ1-4; 7 bases are a match to TRBD1. The CDR3 contains 15 residues. The germline V gene has CDR1 SGHAT and CDR2 FQNNGV. Losses at the gene ends were 3 bases for V and 8 bases for J; bases not matched to a gene: 9. As DNA, the CDR3 is TGTGCCAGCAGCTTCAGACAGGGTTATAGCGAAAAACTGTTTTTT. Protein: CASSFRQGYSEKLFF.

The rearrangement links TRBV10-3 to TRBJ2-7; TRBD1 matches 8 bases. The germline V gene encodes CDR1 ENHRY and CDR2 SYGVKD. The CDR3 has 14 amino acids. J gave up 4 bases and V 7 bases, and 9 bases lay outside the gene matches. The CDR3 DNA reads TGTGCCATCACTGGGACAGGTCTCGCTTACGAGCAGTACTTC. It yields the protein CAITGTGLAYEQYF.

A word on this clone: In the same sample, other DNA sequences code for this CDR3. The rearrangement uses TRBV7-6 and TRBJ1-2, with D perhaps matching TRBD1 (6 bases). Germline CDR1 and CDR2: SGHVS and FNYEAQ. There are 13 residues in the CDR3. Trimming took off 5 bases at V and 2 bases at J, with 9 bases between the two ends. CDR3 residues: CASSPTGNYGYTF. In DNA form, the CDR3 reads TGTGCCAGCAGCCCTACAGGGAACTATGGCTACACCTTC.

This chain links TRBV5-1 with TRBJ2-5; 7 positions match TRBD1. CDR3 size: 15 residues. Germline-derived CDR1 and CDR2 are SGHRS and YFSETQ. Germline trimming cut 2 bases from V and 2 bases from J; bases unmatched to any gene: 6. DNA for the CDR3: TGCGCCAGCAGCTTACCCGGGACAGAGCAAGAGACCCAGTACTTC. Translation gives CASSLPGTEQETQYF.

The rearrangement links TRBV28 to TRBJ1-1; maybe TRBD1 (6 bases). The CDR3 spans 13 residues. Trimming cost V 6 bases and J 1 base, with 9 bases left between them. Germline values: CDR1 MDHEN, CDR2 SYDVKM. This CDR3 reads CASRKTGNTEAFF. CDR3 DNA: TGTGCCAGCAGGAAGACAGGGAACACTGAAGCTTTCTTT. Looking up the rest from reference TRBV28 and TRBJ1-1 gives the full variable domain: DVKVTQSSRYLVKRTGEKVFLECVQDMDHENMFWYRQDPGLGLRLIYFSYDVKMKEKGDIPEGYSVSREKKERFSLILESASTNQTSMYLCASRKTGNTEAFFGQGTRLTVV.

This clone appeared a few times. The chain uses TRBV19 and TRBJ1-2, with 8 bases fitting TRBD1. CDR1 and CDR2 from the germline V gene are LNHDA and SQIVND (reference sequence). The CDR3 runs 16 residues. Losses at the gene ends were 6 bases for V and 0 bases for J; bases not matched to a gene: 9. CDR3 coding DNA: TGTGCCAGTAGGGTCGCTGGACAGGGCCCTAACTATGGCTACACCTTC. Translated, it gives CASRVAGQGPNYGYTF.

The chain uses TRBV7-9 and TRBJ2-2; a weak D match, TRBD1 (5 bases). V shed 3 bases and J shed 4 bases, with 12 bases lying between them. The CDR3 spans 15 residues. Germline CDR1 reads SEHNR; CDR2 reads FQNEAQ (reference sequence). The CDR3 DNA reads TGTGCCAGCAGCTTTGACAGTTCCCTCACCGGGGAGCTGTTTTTT. The encoded protein is CASSFDSSLTGELFF.

The gene calls are TRBV11-2 and TRBJ2-5; D is possibly TRBD2 (5 bases). The ends were cut back, 1 base at V and 1 base at J, with 7 bases in the middle. CDR3 length: 14 amino acids. CDR1 and CDR2 (germline): SGHAT, FQNNGV. CDR3 DNA sequence: TGTGCCAGCAGCTTAGCACGGGGCCAAGAGACCCAGTACTTC. Translated, it gives CASSLARGQETQYF.

The chain uses TRBV5-8 and TRBJ2-6, with D maybe TRBD1 (5 bases). CDR3 length equals 15 residues. The germline CDR1 and CDR2 sequences are SGHTS and YDEGEE. V lost 5 bases and J 0 bases, leaving 9 bases between the germline ends. The DNA of the CDR3 is TGTGCCAGCAGAGGAACAGGCTCTGGGGCCAACGTCCTGACTTTC. It yields the protein CASRGTGSGANVLTF.

The J gene is TRBJ1-1, the V gene TRBV6-4; D is unresolved. Trimming left V 0 bases short and J 6 bases short, with 11 bases between. The germline V gene encodes CDR1 MRHNA and CDR2 SNTAGT. The CDR3 runs to 14 residues. The CDR3 region has the DNA TGTGCCAGCAGTGACTCGAGTTTTCGATCTGAAGCTTTCTTT. Translated, it gives CASSDSSFRSEAFF.

The chain employs TRBV12-3 or TRBV12-4 and TRBJ2-5; D is perhaps TRBD1 (6 bases). Trimming left V 6 bases short and J 2 bases short, with 10 bases between. This CDR3 contains 13 residues. CDR3 loop: CASRVQGQETQYF. CDR3 sequence (DNA): TGTGCCAGCAGGGTACAGGGTCAAGAGACCCAGTACTTC.

This clone was seen more than once but under ten times. CDR3 DNA sequence: TGTGCCAGCAGCACAAGACAGCCCTCGGAGGAGACCCAGTACTTC. Translating it yields CASSTRQPSEETQYF. The V call is TRBV7-9, the J call TRBJ2-5, with D possibly matching TRBD1 (5 bases). The CDR3 loop spans 15 amino acids. Trimming took 5 bases from V and 5 from J, leaving 18 bases between them. CDR1 and CDR2 from the germline V gene are SEHNR and FQNEAQ (reference sequence).

The V call is TRBV7-3, the J call TRBJ2-1, with 9 bases aligning to TRBD2. V trimming: 5 bases; J trimming: 6 bases; junction bases outside the gene matches: 8. There are 15 residues in the CDR3. The V gene's germline CDR1 is SGHTA and CDR2 FQGTGA. The CDR3 here is CASSNGLARGNEQFF. CDR3 bases: TGTGCCAGCAGCAACGGACTAGCGAGAGGCAATGAGCAGTTCTTC. The complete variable domain, with remaining parts taken from reference TRBV7-3 and TRBJ2-1, reads GAGVSQTPSNKVTEKGKYVELRCDPISGHTALYWYRQSLGQGPEFLIYFQGTGAADDSGLPNDRFFAVRPEGSVSTLKIQRTERGDSAVYLCASSNGLARGNEQFFGPGTRLTVL.

This clone came up a few times. The rearrangement joins TRBV6-6 to TRBJ2-3, with TRBD1 matching 7 bases. CDR1 is MNHNY and CDR2 is SVGAGI in the germline V gene (reference sequence). CDR3 length: 15 amino acids. The V segment lost 7 bases and the J segment 2 bases; nucleotides outside the gene matches: 9. The CDR3, as DNA: TGTGCCAGCATCCGCCCTGGGACAGACACAGATACGCAGTATTTT. As protein: CASIRPGTDTDTQYF.

This clone was detected a few times. In DNA form, the CDR3 reads TGTGCCAGCAGTCCATACGGTGCAACTAATGAAAAACTGTTTTTT. Amino acids: CASSPYGATNEKLFF. The chain links TRBV27 to TRBJ1-4, with D uncertain. The V and J ends lost 5 bases and 0 bases respectively, with 10 bases between them. Germline-derived CDR1 and CDR2 are MNHEY and SMNVEV (reference sequence). This CDR3 region has 15 residues.

The chain employs TRBV10-3 and TRBJ1-6; 11 positions agree with TRBD1. The junction had 10 bases not matched to a gene; V was cut back by 6 bases and J by 9 bases. The CDR3 extends over 16 amino acids. CDR1 is ENHRY and CDR2 is SYGVKD in the germline V gene. The CDR3 DNA follows: TGTGCCATCAGGCCCTCGGACAGGGGGCAGGGTTCACCCCTCCACTTT. As protein: CAIRPSDRGQGSPLHF.

This clone was counted between two and nine times. The rearrangement joins TRBV7-2 to TRBJ2-7, with 11 nucleotides matching TRBD2. Losses at the gene ends were 3 bases for V and 3 bases for J; bases not matched to a gene: 7. CDR1 is SGHTA and CDR2 is FQGNSA in the germline V gene. This CDR3 spans 16 amino acids. CDR3 sequence: CASSLAASGGHYEQYF. CDR3 coding DNA: TGTGCCAGCAGCTTGGCCGCTAGCGGGGGGCACTACGAGCAGTACTTC.

The rearrangement joins TRBV6-2 or TRBV6-3 to TRBJ1-6; 7 nucleotides line up with TRBD1. The CDR3 spans 15 residues. Germline V CDR1 and CDR2: MNHEY, SVGEGT. The V and J ends lost 5 bases and 8 bases, in that order; junction bases with no gene match: 9. As DNA, the CDR3 is TGTGCCAGCAGTCCAGACAGGGTAATGGATTCACCCCTCCACTTT. Translated: CASSPDRVMDSPLHF.

The rearrangement uses TRBV18 and TRBJ2-7; 9 nucleotides agree with TRBD1. CDR1 is KGHSH, CDR2 LQKENI, per germline. This CDR3 contains 15 residues. J lost 0 bases, V lost 2 bases, and 2 bases had no gene match. The CDR3, as DNA: TGTGCCAGCTCACCAACGGGACAGGGCTCCTACGAGCAGTACTTC. It codes for CASSPTGQGSYEQYF.

This clone was counted once. V usage is TRBV19 and J usage is TRBJ1-2; TRBD1 aligns across 7 bases. CDR1 is LNHDA, CDR2 SQIVND, per germline (reference sequence). The CDR3 loop spans 17 amino acids. The V and J ends lost 0 bases and 4 bases, in that order; junction bases with no gene match: 11. The DNA of the CDR3 is TGTGCCAGTAGTATAGATCACCGGACAGGAAGAATCTATGGCTACACCTTC. Translation: CASSIDHRTGRIYGYTF.